Ten or more counts support the clone carrying this T cell receptor beta chain. Its matching antigen is unknown. The source of the sample is a study of breast tumors, draining lymph nodes, adjacent tissues. Findings of the study overall: Most tumor T cells seemingly derive from lymph node, then expand in tumor.

TCRdb used MiXCR to reprocess the multiplex PCR reads, holding one entry per CDR3 protein. The sample includes about 140,000 distinct CDR3 sequences, approximately 32% of them seen just once. Axillary draining lymph nodes of breast cancer patients supplied the node samples. The CDR3 totals 15 residues. Germline V lookup: CDR1 SEHNR, CDR2 FQNEAQ (reference sequence). V lost 1 base to trimming and J lost 2 bases, with 11 bases between them. The TCR sequence derives from a female donor with breast cancer. Some clones in this sample may be carry-over from other donors' samples. This chain joins TRBV7-9 and TRBJ1-2; D is unclear. The sample consisted of axillary lymph node tissue. CDR3 DNA: TGTGCCAGCAGCTTAGAGGTCAGGACGAACTATGGCTACACCTTC. Its protein product is CASSLEVRTNYGYTF.